Listed below are T cell receptor beta chains from one sample, sequenced in a study of CD8+CD57+ T cells in acquired aplastic anemia. Using its own MiXCR run on the reads, TCRdb lists one record per CDR3 protein. The sample has about 160,000 distinct CDR3 sequences, more than 45% seen once; the top ten hold roughly 2.8%. Sequencing was done on a sample of sorted CD4+, CD8+, or CD8+CD57+ T cells (not recorded which) from PBMCs. Source of these receptors: a human donor with aplastic anemia. Both conserved end residues are part of each CDR3. A D gene is named only where the DNA matches it firmly. The listing skips clone size in some rows; elsewhere it reads once, few, many or a size class.

many,-,14,TRBV2,TRBJ2-5,TGTGCCAGCGGCGATATGGGGGGTAGGGAGACCCAGTACTTC,CASGDMGGRETQYF
-,-,14,TRBV20-1,TRBJ2-7,TGCAGTGCTAGGGGGTTGCGGGGTACCGGGGAGCAGTACTTC,CSARGLRGTGEQYF
many,-,14,TRBV3-1,TRBJ2-3,TGTGCCAGCAGCCAGGGCGGGAGCACAGATACGCAGTATTTT,CASSQGGSTDTQYF
medium-sized,TRBD2,17,TRBV15,TRBJ2-7,TGTGCCACCAGCAGAGGGACTAGCGGGAGGGCCGTCGACGAGCAGTACTTC,CATSRGTSGRAVDEQYF
once,-,15,TRBV5-1,TRBJ1-2,TGCGCCAGCAGCGACTCGGGAGGGGGGTTCTATGGCTACACCTTC,CASSDSGGGFYGYTF
few,TRBD1,15,TRBV10-3,TRBJ1-1,TGTGCCATCAGTGAGTGGGACAGACCGAACACTGAAGCTTTCTTT,CAISEWDRPNTEAFF
many,-,14,TRBV5-1,TRBJ2-2,TGCGCCAGCAGCTTGTGGAGGAACACCGGGGAGCTGTTTTTT,CASSLWRNTGELFF
-,-,13,TRBV15,TRBJ1-2,TGTGCCACCAGCAGAGGCAGAACCTATGGCTACACCTTC,CATSRGRTYGYTF
few,TRBD2,17,TRBV6-2/TRBV6-3,TRBJ2-7,TGTGCCAGCAGTTACCCTAAAGGTAGCGGGAGTGTCTACGAGCAGTACTTC,CASSYPKGSGSVYEQYF
-,-,13,TRBV20-1,TRBJ1-2,TGCAGTGCTAGAGTCACGGTGGGGAGGGGCTACACCTTC,CSARVTVGRGYTF
many,TRBD2,15,TRBV5-1,TRBJ2-7,TGCGCCAGCAGCTTGGGCCCGACTAGCAGTTACGAGCAGTACTTC,CASSLGPTSSYEQYF
many,TRBD2,16,TRBV5-1,TRBJ2-3,TGCGCCAGCAGCAGCCTTCAAAGCGGGAACACAGATACGCAGTATTTT,CASSSLQSGNTDTQYF
many,TRBD2,13,TRBV14,TRBJ2-4,TGTGCCAGCAGCCAGGGGGGGAAAAACATTCAGTACTTC,CASSQGGKNIQYF
many,TRBD1,14,TRBV19,TRBJ2-5,TGTGCCAGTAGTAATTTTCACAGGGGCGAGACCCAGTACTTC,CASSNFHRGETQYF
-,TRBD1,15,TRBV29-1,TRBJ2-5,TGCAGCGTTGAGGGGGACAGGGGGCGCGCGGAGACCCAGTACTTC,CSVEGDRGRAETQYF
-,TRBD2,16,TRBV11-2,TRBJ2-1,TGTGCCAGCAGCCCCCCGGGTAGCGGGAGAGTTAATGAGCAGTTCTTC,CASSPPGSGRVNEQFF
-,-,13,TRBV10-3,TRBJ1-2,TGTGCCATCAGTGATGACGTAGGCTATGGCTACACCTTC,CAISDDVGYGYTF
-,-,11,TRBV12-3/TRBV12-4,TRBJ2-1,TGTGCCAGCAGTCCAAGGGCAGAGCAGTTCTTC,CASSPRAEQFF
many,-,13,TRBV7-9,TRBJ2-3,TGTGCCAGCAGCTTTGGGAGTTCAAATACGCAGTATTTT,CASSFGSSNTQYF
many,TRBD2,17,TRBV24-1,TRBJ2-1,TGTGCCACCAGTGATCCTACACTAGCGGGAGGCTACAATGAGCAGTTCTTC,CATSDPTLAGGYNEQFF
few,-,13,TRBV19,TRBJ2-7,TGTGCCAGTAGTAGGACGGTAACCTACGAGCAGTACTTC,CASSRTVTYEQYF
few,TRBD1,15,TRBV6-2/TRBV6-3,TRBJ2-1,TGTGCCAGCAGCCCACAGGGGGGATCCTACAATGAGCAGTTCTTC,CASSPQGGSYNEQFF
many,-,15,TRBV5-6,TRBJ2-1,TGTGCCAGCAGCTTGCGGGGCAGTCCCTACAATGAGCAGTTCTTC,CASSLRGSPYNEQFF
-,-,13,TRBV6-1,TRBJ2-3,TGTGCCAGCAGAACCCTAGGGACAGATACGCAGTATTTT,CASRTLGTDTQYF
-,-,14,TRBV12-5,TRBJ2-4,TGTGCTAGTGGTCCTGGCATTGGGAAAAACATTCAGTACTTC,CASGPGIGKNIQYF
many,-,12,TRBV14,TRBJ2-3,TGTGCCAGCAGCCAAGGGGGGGCTTCGCAGTATTTT,CASSQGGASQYF
-,-,16,TRBV7-6,TRBJ2-1,TGTGCCAGCAGCTTAGGTGAAGCAGGGCTCTACAATGAGCAGTTCTTC,CASSLGEAGLYNEQFF
-,-,15,TRBV19,TRBJ2-1,TGTGCCAGTACCCGGGACGGAGCCCCCTACAATGAGCAGTTCTTC,CASTRDGAPYNEQFF
many,-,14,TRBV19,TRBJ1-5,TGTGCCAGTAGTATAGTAGAGCGCAATCAGCCCCAGCATTTT,CASSIVERNQPQHF
-,-,12,TRBV2,TRBJ1-2,TGTGCCAGCAGTGGCATGACTAGCGGTTACACCTTC,CASSGMTSGYTF
many,TRBD1,15,TRBV4-1,TRBJ1-2,TGCGCCAGCAGCCAAAGTGGGACAGGCCATTATGGCTACACCTTC,CASSQSGTGHYGYTF
few,TRBD1,15,TRBV27,TRBJ1-5,TGTGCCAGCAAATTCTCCGGGACAGAATATTGGCCCCAGCATTTT,CASKFSGTEYWPQHF
-,-,14,TRBV30,TRBJ2-2,TGTGCCTGGCGTACCGGGATTTACACCGGGGAGCTGTTTTTT,CAWRTGIYTGELFF
-,-,16,TRBV20-1,TRBJ2-3,TGCAGTGCTAGAGAGTGGTCGGGAATCACGGTGGATACGCAGTATTTT,CSAREWSGITVDTQYF
many,-,12,TRBV20-1,TRBJ1-1,TGCAGTGCGGAACCAGGCGGCACTGAAGCTTTCTTT,CSAEPGGTEAFF
-,-,17,TRBV10-1,TRBJ1-5,TGCGCCAGCAGAATTCCTTCGACGGGATATAGCAATCAGCCCCAGCATTTT,CASRIPSTGYSNQPQHF
-,-,15,TRBV4-1,TRBJ2-5,TGCGCCAAGCAGAGGGTTTGGGGGCGGGAAGAGACCCAGTACTTC,CAKQRVWGREETQYF
-,-,13,TRBV24-1,TRBJ2-7,TGTGCCACCACCCTGGCGGGCTCCTACGAGCAGTACTTC,CATTLAGSYEQYF
many,-,14,TRBV19,TRBJ1-4,TGTGCCAGTACCTCTCGCGGGGGGGTTGAAAAACTGTTTTTT,CASTSRGGVEKLFF
many,-,18,TRBV3-1,TRBJ2-3,TGTGCCAGCAGCCAAAGTTTCGCGTCGGCAGACAGCACAGATACGCAGTATTTT,CASSQSFASADSTDTQYF
-,TRBD1,14,TRBV24-1,TRBJ2-7,TGTGCCACCAGTGCCGGGACAGGGGGTTACGAGCAGTACTTC,CATSAGTGGYEQYF
-,TRBD2,16,TRBV11-1,TRBJ2-1,TGTGCCAGCAGCTCTAGCGGGGTACCGACCTACAATGAGCAGTTCTTC,CASSSSGVPTYNEQFF
many,-,16,TRBV19,TRBJ1-6,TGTGCCAGTAAACTTCAGGGTGACTATTATAATTCACCCCTCCACTTT,CASKLQGDYYNSPLHF
few,-,16,TRBV9,TRBJ1-3,TGTGCCAGCAGCCTGAACCAGGGGAACTCTGGAAACACCATATATTTT,CASSLNQGNSGNTIYF
many,-,15,TRBV24-1,TRBJ2-5,TGTGCCACCAGTGATTATAGACTCGGCCAAGAGACCCAGTACTTC,CATSDYRLGQETQYF
-,-,12,TRBV13,TRBJ2-5,TGTGCCAGCAGCCTACCCGGGCAGACCCAGTACTTC,CASSLPGQTQYF
many,-,13,TRBV9,TRBJ2-1,TGTGCCAGCAGCGTAGAATCGGGGACTGAGCAGTTCTTC,CASSVESGTEQFF
many,TRBD2,16,TRBV11-2,TRBJ2-7,TGTGCCAGCAGCTTAGTCGGCGGGAGGGTTAGCTACGAGCAGTACTTC,CASSLVGGRVSYEQYF
-,TRBD1,13,TRBV19,TRBJ2-6,TGTGGGACAGGCAGCTCTGGGGCCAACGTCCTGACTTTC,CGTGSSGANVLTF
many,TRBD2,15,TRBV20-1,TRBJ2-3,TGCAGTGCTAGCGTAGCGGGAGGTGCCTTGGATACGCAGTATTTT,CSASVAGGALDTQYF
-,-,13,TRBV20-1,TRBJ1-3,TGCAGCACCCGAGATCTCTCTGGAAACACCATATATTTT,CSTRDLSGNTIYF
many,-,15,TRBV11-2,TRBJ2-7,TGTGCCAGCAGCATGGATCACGGCTGGGAGGATGGGCAGTACTTC,CASSMDHGWEDGQYF
many,TRBD1,16,TRBV10-3,TRBJ2-5,TGTGCCATCAGTGTGGGACAGATAACCCTCCAAGAGACCCAGTACTTC,CAISVGQITLQETQYF